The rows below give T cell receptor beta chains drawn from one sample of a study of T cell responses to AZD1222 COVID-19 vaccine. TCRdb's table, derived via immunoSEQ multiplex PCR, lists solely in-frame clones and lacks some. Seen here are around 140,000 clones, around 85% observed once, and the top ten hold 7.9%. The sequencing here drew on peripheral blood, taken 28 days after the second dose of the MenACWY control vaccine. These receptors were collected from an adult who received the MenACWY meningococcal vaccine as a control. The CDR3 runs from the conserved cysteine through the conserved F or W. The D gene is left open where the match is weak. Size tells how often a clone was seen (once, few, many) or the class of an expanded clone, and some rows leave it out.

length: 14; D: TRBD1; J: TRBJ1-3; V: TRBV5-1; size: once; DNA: TGCGCCAGCTCGGGACAGGGTGGCGGAAACACCATATATTTT; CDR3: CASSGQGGGNTIYF
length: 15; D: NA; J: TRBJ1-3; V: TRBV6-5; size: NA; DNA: TGTGCCAGCTCGGTGGGAGAGGGGCTTGGAAACACCATATATTTT; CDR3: CASSVGEGLGNTIYF
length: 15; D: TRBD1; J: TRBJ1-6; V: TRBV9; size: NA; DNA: TGTGCCAGCAGCGTACTTCAGGGGGCGAATTCACCCCTCCACTTT; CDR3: CASSVLQGANSPLHF
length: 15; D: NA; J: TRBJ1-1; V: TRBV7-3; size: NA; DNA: TGTGCCAGCAGCTCAAAACAGGGTTCGATCACTGAAGCTTTCTTT; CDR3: CASSSKQGSITEAFF
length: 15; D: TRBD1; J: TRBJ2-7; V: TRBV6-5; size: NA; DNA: TGTGCCAGCAGTTTGTATGGGACAGGGGGTTACGAGCAGTACTTC; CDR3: CASSLYGTGGYEQYF
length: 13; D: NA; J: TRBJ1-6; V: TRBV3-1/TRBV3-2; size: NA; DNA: TGTGCCAGCAGCCAACTAGGGATTTCACCCCTCCACTTT; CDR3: CASSQLGISPLHF
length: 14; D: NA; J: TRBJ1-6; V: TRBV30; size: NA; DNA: TGTGCCTGGAGTGTGTATCCCAATAATTCACCCCTCCACTTT; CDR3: CAWSVYPNNSPLHF
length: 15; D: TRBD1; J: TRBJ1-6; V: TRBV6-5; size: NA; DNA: TGTGCCAGCAGTTACTTCGGACAGGCCAATTCACCCCTCCACTTT; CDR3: CASSYFGQANSPLHF
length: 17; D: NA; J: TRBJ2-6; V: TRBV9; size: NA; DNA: TGTGCCAGCAGCGGAGTACCCGTAATCTCTGGGGCCAACGTCCTGACTTTC; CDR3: CASSGVPVISGANVLTF
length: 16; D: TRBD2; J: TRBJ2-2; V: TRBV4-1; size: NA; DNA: TGCGCCAGCAGCCACCTTTCAGCGGGGGGGACCGGGGAGCTGTTTTTT; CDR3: CASSHLSAGGTGELFF
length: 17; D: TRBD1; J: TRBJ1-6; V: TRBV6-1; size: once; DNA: TGTGCCAGCAGTGAGGCCGCCGGGACAGGGGCCAATTCACCCCTCCACTTT; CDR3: CASSEAAGTGANSPLHF
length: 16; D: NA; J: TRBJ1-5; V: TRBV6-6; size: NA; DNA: TGTGCCAGCAGCCTACCGGGGCAATATAGCAATCAGCCCCAGCATTTT; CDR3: CASSLPGQYSNQPQHF
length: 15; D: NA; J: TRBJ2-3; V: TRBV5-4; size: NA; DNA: TGTGCCAGCAGCTTGGCCGGGGTCCTCACAGATACGCAGTATTTT; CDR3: CASSLAGVLTDTQYF
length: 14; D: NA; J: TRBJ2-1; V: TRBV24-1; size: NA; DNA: TGTGCCACCAGTCCCCCCAGGGCGCACAATGAGCAGTTCTTC; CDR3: CATSPPRAHNEQFF
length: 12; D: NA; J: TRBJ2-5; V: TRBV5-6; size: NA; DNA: TGTGCCAGCAGCACAAACTCGGGGACCCAGTACTTC; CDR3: CASSTNSGTQYF
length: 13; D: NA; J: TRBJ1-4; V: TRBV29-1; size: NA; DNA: TGCAGCGTTGAACGGGGTCCGGATGAAAAACTGTTTTTT; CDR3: CSVERGPDEKLFF
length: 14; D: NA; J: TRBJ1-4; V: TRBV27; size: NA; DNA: TGTGCCAGTCGGAGGGGGTCAGCTAATGAAAAACTGTTTTTT; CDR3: CASRRGSANEKLFF
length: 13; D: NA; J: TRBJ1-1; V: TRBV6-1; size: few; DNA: TGTGCCAGCAGTGACCAGGGCTACACTGAAGCTTTCTTT; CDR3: CASSDQGYTEAFF
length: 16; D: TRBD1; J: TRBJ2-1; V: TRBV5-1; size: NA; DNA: TGCGCCAGCAGCTCTCGGGGTAGACAGGGGTACAATGAGCAGTTCTTC; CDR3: CASSSRGRQGYNEQFF
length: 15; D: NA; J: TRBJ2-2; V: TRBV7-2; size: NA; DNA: TGTGCCAGCAGCGAAGACAAGCCGAGCACCGGGGAGCTGTTTTTT; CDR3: CASSEDKPSTGELFF
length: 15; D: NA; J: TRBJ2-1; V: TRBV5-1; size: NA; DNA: TGCGCCAGCAGCTTGGCCTCGGGGGGCAACAATGAGCAGTTCTTC; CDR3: CASSLASGGNNEQFF
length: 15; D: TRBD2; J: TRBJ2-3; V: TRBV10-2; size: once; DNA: TGCGCCAGCAGTGGGGGACTAGCGGGGTCAGATACGCAGTATTTT; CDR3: CASSGGLAGSDTQYF
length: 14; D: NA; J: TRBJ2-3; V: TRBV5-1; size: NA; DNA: TGCGCCAGCAGCTTTGGGAAGTTAACAGATACGCAGTATTTT; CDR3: CASSFGKLTDTQYF
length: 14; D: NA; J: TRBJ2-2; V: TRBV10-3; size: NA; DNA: TGTGCCACCACAGGGTCGCCGTACGACGGGGAGCTGTTTTTT; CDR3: CATTGSPYDGELFF
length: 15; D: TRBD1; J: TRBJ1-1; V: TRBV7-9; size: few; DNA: TGTGCCAGCAGCTGGTTAACAGGGGGGAGGACTGAAGCTTTCTTT; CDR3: CASSWLTGGRTEAFF
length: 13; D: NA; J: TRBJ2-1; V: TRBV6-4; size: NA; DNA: TGTGCCAGCAGTGTGAACGGGGGCAATGAGCAGTTCTTC; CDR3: CASSVNGGNEQFF
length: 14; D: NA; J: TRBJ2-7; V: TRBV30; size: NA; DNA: TGTGCCTGGAGTCGGTCACCCCCTTCCTACGAGCAGTACTTC; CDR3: CAWSRSPPSYEQYF
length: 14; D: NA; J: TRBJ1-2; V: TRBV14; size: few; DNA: TGTGCCAGCAGCCAAGGGACAGCGTTTGCTGGCTACACCTTC; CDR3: CASSQGTAFAGYTF
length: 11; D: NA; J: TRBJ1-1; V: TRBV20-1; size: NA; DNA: TGCAGTGCATCGGGCGGCACTGAAGCTTTCTTT; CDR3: CSASGGTEAFF
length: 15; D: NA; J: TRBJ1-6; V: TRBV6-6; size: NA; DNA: TGTGCCAGCAGTCCTACGGGCGGAGGAAATTCACCCCTCCACTTT; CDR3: CASSPTGGGNSPLHF
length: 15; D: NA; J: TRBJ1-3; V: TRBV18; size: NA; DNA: TGTGCCAGCTCAGGGGACGGAGGACCTGGAAACACCATATATTTT; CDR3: CASSGDGGPGNTIYF
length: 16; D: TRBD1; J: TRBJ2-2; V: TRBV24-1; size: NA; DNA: TGTGCCACCAGTGATTACGGACAGGGTAATACCGGGGAGCTGTTTTTT; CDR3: CATSDYGQGNTGELFF
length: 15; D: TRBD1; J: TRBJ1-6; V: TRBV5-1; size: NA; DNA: TGCGCCAGCAGCCCTCCGGGACAGGGGGCGTCACCCCTCCACTTT; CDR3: CASSPPGQGASPLHF
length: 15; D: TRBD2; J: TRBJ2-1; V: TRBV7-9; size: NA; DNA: TGTGCCAGCAGCTCCGGGACTAGCGCCAGAAATGAGCAGTTCTTC; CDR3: CASSSGTSARNEQFF
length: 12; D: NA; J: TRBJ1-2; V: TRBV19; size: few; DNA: TGTGCCAGTAGTGCGGGACGGAATGGCTACACCTTC; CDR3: CASSAGRNGYTF
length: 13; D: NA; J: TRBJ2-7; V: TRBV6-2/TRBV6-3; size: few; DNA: TGTGCCAGCAGTGCCGGGCCCCAGAACGAGCAGTACTTC; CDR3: CASSAGPQNEQYF
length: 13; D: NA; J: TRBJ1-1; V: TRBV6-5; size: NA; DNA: TGTGCCAGCAGTCTCATGGGGAACACTGAAGCTTTCTTT; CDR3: CASSLMGNTEAFF
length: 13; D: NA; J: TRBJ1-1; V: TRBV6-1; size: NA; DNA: TGTGCCAGCAGTGATGGGGGGTACACTGAAGCTTTCTTT; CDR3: CASSDGGYTEAFF
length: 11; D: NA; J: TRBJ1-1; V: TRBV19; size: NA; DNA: TGTGCCAGTAGTTGGAGCACTGAAGCTTTCTTT; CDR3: CASSWSTEAFF
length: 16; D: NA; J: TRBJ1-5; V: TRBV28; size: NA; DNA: TGTGCCAGCAGTTCCCGAACCTTTGGGGCGAATCAGCCCCAGCATTTT; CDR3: CASSSRTFGANQPQHF
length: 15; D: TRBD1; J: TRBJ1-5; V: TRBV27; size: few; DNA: TGTGCCAGCAGATGGGGGGGACAGGACGATCAGCCCCAGCATTTT; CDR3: CASRWGGQDDQPQHF
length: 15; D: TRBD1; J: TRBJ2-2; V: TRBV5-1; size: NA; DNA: TGCGCCAGCAGCCAAACTCCAGGGGGCACCGGGGAGCTGTTTTTT; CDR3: CASSQTPGGTGELFF
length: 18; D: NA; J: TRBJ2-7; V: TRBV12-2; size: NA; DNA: TGTGCAAGTCGCTCAAGGGGACAGGGGGCCTCGGGCTCCTACGAGCAGTACTTC; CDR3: CASRSRGQGASGSYEQYF
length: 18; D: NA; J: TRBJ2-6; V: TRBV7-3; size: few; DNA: TGTGCCAGCAGCGGGACCGGGACAAGCCTAGGCGGGGCCAACGTCCTGACTTTC; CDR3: CASSGTGTSLGGANVLTF
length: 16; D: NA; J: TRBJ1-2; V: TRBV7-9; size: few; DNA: TGTGCCAGCAGCTTACGGGCGGCAACCCTTAACTATGGCTACACCTTC; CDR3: CASSLRAATLNYGYTF
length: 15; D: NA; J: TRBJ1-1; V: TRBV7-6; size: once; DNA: TGTGCCAGCAGCTTAGGGCCAGGACCAGACACTGAAGCTTTCTTT; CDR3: CASSLGPGPDTEAFF